This TCR beta chain was captured in a study of blood T cell repertoires in COVID-19. Study as a whole: Both acute and convalescent COVID-19 samples were obtained from the United States, Italy and Spain.

Assay: immunoSEQ multiplex PCR; the TCRdb copy retains only in-frame clones and omits some. The table includes 100,000 or so clones, approximately 81% detected once. The CDR3 consists of 13 residues. Trimming shortened V by 4 bases and J by 7 bases, and 11 bases separated the two germline ends. Germline V CDR1 and CDR2: LGHDT, YNNKEL (reference sequence). The V and J genes are TRBV3-1 (or the pseudogene TRBV3-2) and TRBJ2-1; D unclear. The sequence derives from an older woman with active or convalescent COVID-19. Material for sequencing was peripheral blood. CDR3 sequence: CASSREPKNEQFF. The DNA of the CDR3 is TGTGCCAGCAGCCGCGAGCCGAAGAATGAGCAGTTCTTC.